These 22 T cell receptor beta chains originate from one sample sequenced in a study of T cell responses to AZD1222 COVID-19 vaccine. TCRdb's table, derived via immunoSEQ multiplex PCR, lists solely in-frame clones and lacks some. The sample records around 140,000 clones, about 91% being singletons. Specimen: peripheral blood, collected on day 0 of AZD1222 vaccination. The receptors here all came from an adult in good health.

The V call is TRBV6-6, the J call TRBJ1-5, with a weak D call TRBD1 (5 bases). From germline, CDR1 is MNHNY and CDR2 SVGAGI (reference sequence). The CDR3 is 14 residues long. V lost 6 bases and J lost 7, with 16 bases in between. CDR3 bases: TGTGCCAGCAGAATAGGGGCGGGCGACCAGCCCCAGCATTTT. Amino acid sequence: CASRIGAGDQPQHF.

The rearrangement joins TRBV6-1 to TRBJ1-5; TRBD1 matches 7 bases. The ends lost 4 bases at V and 0 bases at J; junction bases unmatched: 12. The CDR3 is 18 residues long. CDR1 is MNHNS, CDR2 SASEGT, per germline. CDR3 residues: CASSAKPGTAYSNQPQHF. Here the CDR3 DNA reads TGTGCCAGCAGTGCCAAGCCGGGGACAGCATATAGCAATCAGCCCCAGCATTTT.

This clone came up a few times. The V and J genes are TRBV7-9 and TRBJ1-1; tentatively, D is TRBD1 (6 bases). The V gene's germline CDR1 is SEHNR and CDR2 FQNEAQ (reference sequence). This CDR3 is 16 amino acids long. V lost 1 base and J 4 bases, leaving 16 bases between the germline ends. The chain's CDR3 is CASSLGQGRRVTEAFF. The CDR3 DNA follows: TGTGCCAGCAGCTTAGGTCAGGGGAGGAGGGTCACTGAAGCTTTCTTT.

The chain couples TRBV5-6 to TRBJ1-6; D gene unclear. The CDR3 covers 17 residues. Germline V gene lookup returns CDR1 SGHDT and CDR2 YYEEEE. V gave up 3 bases and J gave up 7 bases, with 20 bases separating them. CDR3 amino acids: CASSSSYSTPGNSPLHF. The CDR3 DNA is TGTGCCAGCAGCTCCTCTTACTCCACTCCGGGGAATTCACCCCTCCACTTT.

The rearrangement uses TRBV9 and TRBJ2-2; 11 bases fit TRBD2. This CDR3 comprises 18 residues. Losses at the gene ends were 4 bases for V and 5 bases for J; bases not matched to a gene: 13. Germline loops: CDR1 SGDLS, CDR2 YYNGEE. The CDR3 sequence: CASSILSSGGPSTGELFF. The CDR3 bases are TGTGCCAGCAGCATCCTCTCTAGCGGGGGGCCATCGACCGGGGAGCTGTTTTTT.

The V gene is TRBV27, the J gene TRBJ2-2; D possibly corresponds to TRBD2 (7 bases). The CDR3 runs 15 residues. Germline V gene lookup returns CDR1 MNHEY and CDR2 SMNVEV (reference sequence). V was pared by 2 bases and J by 7 bases, with 14 bases between. The CDR3 sequence is CASSLVGGLVGELFF. DNA for the CDR3: TGTGCCAGCAGTTTAGTCGGGGGGCTGGTCGGGGAGCTGTTTTTT.

The chain carries TRBV24-1 and TRBJ2-6; D is unresolved. CDR3 length equals 13 residues. Per germline, CDR1 KGHDR and CDR2 SFDVKD. The germline V and J ends were trimmed by 9 bases and 0 bases, with 5 bases remaining between them. The CDR3 loop is CATRFSGANVLTF. CDR3 bases: TGTGCCACCCGGTTCTCTGGGGCCAACGTCCTGACTTTC.

The chain combines TRBV13 with TRBJ2-4; possibly TRBD1 for D (6 bases). The CDR3 contains 14 residues. V was cut by 9 bases and J by 3 bases, with 15 bases left in between. Germline V lookup: CDR1 PRHDT, CDR2 FYEKMQ (reference sequence). The CDR3 region has the DNA TGTGCCAGTCTGCAACAGGGTGGCAAAAACATTCAGTACTTC. It yields the protein CASLQQGGKNIQYF.

DNA for the CDR3: TGTGCCAGTAGTATGTCGCGTGGGCCCCAGCATTTT. It yields the protein CASSMSRGPQHF. The chain combines TRBV19 with TRBJ1-5; D gene unclear. CDR3 length: 12 amino acids. V gave up 3 bases and J gave up 9 bases, with 9 bases separating them. In germline, CDR1 is LNHDA, CDR2 SQIVND (reference sequence).

This clone was seen a single time. The chain uses TRBV5-8 and TRBJ1-3; TRBD1 agrees at 8 bases. The CDR3 is 15 residues long. J was trimmed by 3 bases and V by 0 bases; bases with no gene match: 2. Per germline, CDR1 SGHTS and CDR2 YDEGEE. The CDR3 loop reads CASSLEDRVGNTIYF. CDR3 bases: TGTGCCAGCAGCTTGGAGGACAGGGTTGGAAACACCATATATTTT.

DNA of the CDR3: TGCAGCGTTGAAGATCAGGCCGTCGGGACAGTCTATGGCTACACCTTC. Translated, it gives CSVEDQAVGTVYGYTF. V usage is TRBV29-1 and J usage is TRBJ1-2; 7 positions match TRBD1. In germline, CDR1 is SQVTM, CDR2 ANQGSEA. The CDR3 covers 16 residues. J was trimmed by 4 bases and V by 0 bases; bases with no gene match: 11.

The chain has TRBV4-1 and TRBJ2-2, with TRBD1 as a possible D gene (6 bases). Per the germline V gene, CDR1 is MGHRA and CDR2 is YSYEKL. The CDR3 has 15 residues. V was pared by 3 bases and J by 4 bases, with 12 bases between. CDR3 protein: CASSQTGTSTGELFF. In DNA form, the CDR3 reads TGCGCCAGCAGCCAGACAGGAACTAGCACCGGGGAGCTGTTTTTT.

The chain combines TRBV9 with TRBJ2-7, with D possibly being TRBD1 (6 bases). V gave up 0 bases and J gave up 0 bases, with 7 bases separating them. CDR1 SGDLS and CDR2 YYNGEE come from the germline V gene. This CDR3 has 14 amino acids. CDR3 DNA sequence: TGTGCCAGCAGCGTAGGGACAGACTCCTACGAGCAGTACTTC. It translates to CASSVGTDSYEQYF.

The chain couples TRBV7-3 to TRBJ2-2, with D hard to call. The CDR3 is 12 amino acids. V was trimmed by 5 bases and J by 7 bases, leaving 8 bases between them. The germline V gene has CDR1 SGHTA and CDR2 FQGTGA. This CDR3 reads CASSRSNGELFF. In nucleotides, the CDR3 is TGTGCCAGCAGCCGGTCAAACGGGGAGCTGTTTTTT.

The chain recombines TRBV19 with TRBJ1-5; D remains unclear. V lost 7 bases to trimming and J lost 6 bases, with 10 bases between them. This CDR3 spans 12 amino acids. In germline, CDR1 is LNHDA, CDR2 SQIVND (reference sequence). The chain's CDR3 is CASTGIGQPQHF. The DNA of the CDR3 is TGTGCCAGTACGGGGATAGGTCAGCCCCAGCATTTT. Looking up the rest from reference TRBV19 and TRBJ1-5 gives the full variable domain: DGGITQSPKYLFRKEGQNVTLSCEQNLNHDAMYWYRQDPGQGLRLIYYSQIVNDFQKGDIAEGYSVSREKKESFPLTVTSAQKNPTAFYLCASTGIGQPQHFGDGTRLSIL.

V usage is TRBV6-5 and J usage is TRBJ2-1, with TRBD1 matching over 7 bases. The CDR3 contains 13 residues. The V and J ends lost 10 bases and 0 bases, in that order; junction bases with no gene match: 3. In germline, CDR1 is MNHEY, CDR2 SVGAGI. In DNA form, the CDR3 reads TGTGCCACAGGACAGGACTCCTACAATGAGCAGTTCTTC. Protein product: CATGQDSYNEQFF.

This chain links TRBV30 with TRBJ2-7; possibly TRBD2 for D (7 bases). CDR1 and CDR2 from the germline V gene are GTSNPN and SVGIG (reference sequence). The germline V and J ends were trimmed by 6 bases and 1 base, with 13 bases remaining between them. The CDR3 contains 13 residues. CDR3 DNA: TGTGCCTGCCTTGAGGGGGGGTCCTACGAGCAGTACTTC. This translates into CACLEGGSYEQYF. Drawing the rest from reference TRBV30 and TRBJ2-7, the complete variable domain is SQTIHQWPATLVQPVGSPLSLECTVEGTSNPNLYWYRQAAGRGLQLLFYSVGIGQISSEVPQNLSASRPQDRQFILSSKKLLLSDSGFYLCACLEGGSYEQYFGPGTRLTVT.

The chain combines TRBV29-1 with TRBJ2-7; D remains ambiguous. The CDR3 totals 13 residues. Deletions cut 6 bases from V and 1 base from J, with 13 bases between. Germline lookup yields CDR1 SQVTM and CDR2 ANQGSEA. The CDR3 region is CSVQAGRSYEQYF. In DNA form, the CDR3 reads TGCAGCGTGCAGGCAGGTCGATCCTACGAGCAGTACTTC.

This chain links TRBV13 with TRBJ1-4, with 9 nucleotides matching TRBD1. CDR1 is PRHDT and CDR2 is FYEKMQ in the germline V gene (reference sequence). The CDR3 covers 16 residues. The V gene end was trimmed by 4 bases and the J gene end by 2 bases; junction bases not matched to a gene: 5. The CDR3 reads CASSSTTGGTNEKLFF. In DNA, the CDR3 is TGTGCCAGCAGCTCGACCACAGGGGGCACTAATGAAAAACTGTTTTTT.

CDR3 loop: CASSYGGQGVYTF. CDR3 sequence (DNA): TGTGCCAGCAGTTATGGGGGACAGGGTGTATACACCTTC. The chain couples TRBV6-5 to TRBJ1-2; 9 bases are shared with TRBD1. The CDR3 consists of 13 residues. In germline, CDR1 is MNHEY, CDR2 SVGAGI. V shed 3 bases, J shed 11 bases, and the junction held 7 bases outside the gene matches.

The genes are TRBV18 and TRBJ2-1; D unresolved. The ends were cut back, 3 bases at V and 6 bases at J, with 15 bases in the middle. The CDR3 is 15 residues long. The germline CDR1 and CDR2 sequences are KGHSH and LQKENI. The CDR3 reads CASSPEDNPGNEQFF. The CDR3 coding sequence is TGTGCCAGCTCACCGGAAGATAACCCTGGCAATGAGCAGTTCTTC.

This clone came up a few times. The V call is TRBV9, the J call TRBJ2-2, with D perhaps matching TRBD1 (6 bases). The CDR3 runs to 16 residues. V gave up 0 bases and J gave up 1 base, with 10 bases separating them. CDR1 and CDR2 from the germline V gene are SGDLS and YYNGEE. The CDR3 reads CASSVGSGVNTGELFF. The CDR3, as DNA: TGTGCCAGCAGCGTAGGTTCAGGGGTGAACACCGGGGAGCTGTTTTTT.